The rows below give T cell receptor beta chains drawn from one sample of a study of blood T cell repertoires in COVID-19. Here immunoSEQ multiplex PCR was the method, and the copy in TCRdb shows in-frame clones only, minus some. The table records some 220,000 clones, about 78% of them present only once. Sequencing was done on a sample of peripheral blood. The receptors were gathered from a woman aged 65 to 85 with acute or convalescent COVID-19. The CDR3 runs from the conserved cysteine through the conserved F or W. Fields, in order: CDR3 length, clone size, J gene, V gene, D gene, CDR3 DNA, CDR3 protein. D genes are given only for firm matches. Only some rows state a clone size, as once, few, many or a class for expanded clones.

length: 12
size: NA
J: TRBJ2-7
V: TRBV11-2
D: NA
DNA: TGTGCCAGCAGCTTAAATTCAGACAGTGGGTACTTC
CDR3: CASSLNSDSGYF

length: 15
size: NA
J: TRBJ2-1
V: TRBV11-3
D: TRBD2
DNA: TGTGCCAGCAGACCCCCGGGGGGGCGGTACAATGAGCAGTTCTTC
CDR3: CASRPPGGRYNEQFF

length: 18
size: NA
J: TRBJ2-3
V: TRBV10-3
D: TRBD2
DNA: TGTGCCATCAGTGAGACTAGCGGGGGGGCCGGAGGCACAGATACGCAGTATTTT
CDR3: CAISETSGGAGGTDTQYF

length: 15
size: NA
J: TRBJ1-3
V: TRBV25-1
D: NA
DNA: TGTGCCAGCAGTCAAAGACATCCTCTGGGAAACACCATATATTTT
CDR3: CASSQRHPLGNTIYF

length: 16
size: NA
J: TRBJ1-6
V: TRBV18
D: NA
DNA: TGTGCCAGCTCACTCGGACAGAGCTCCTATAATTCACCCCTCCACTTT
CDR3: CASSLGQSSYNSPLHF

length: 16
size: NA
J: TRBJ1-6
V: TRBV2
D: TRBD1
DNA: TGTGCCAGCAGTGAAGGCTGGGACAGAAGAAATTCACCCCTCCACTTT
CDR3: CASSEGWDRRNSPLHF

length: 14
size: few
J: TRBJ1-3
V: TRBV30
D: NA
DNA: TGTGCCTGGAGTGCGGGGTTCTCTGGAAACACCATATATTTT
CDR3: CAWSAGFSGNTIYF

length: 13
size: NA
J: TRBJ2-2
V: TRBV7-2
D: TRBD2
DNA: TGTGCCAGCAGCCCCGGGGGGACCGGGGAGCTGTTTTTT
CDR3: CASSPGGTGELFF

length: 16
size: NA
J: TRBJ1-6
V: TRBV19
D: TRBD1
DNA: TGTGCCAGTAGTGGCCCAGGGGGCTCCAATAATTCACCCCTCCACTTT
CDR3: CASSGPGGSNNSPLHF

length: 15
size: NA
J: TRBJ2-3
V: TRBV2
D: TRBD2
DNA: TGTGCCAGCAGTGATGGGACTAGCGGGGCAGATACGCAGTATTTT
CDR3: CASSDGTSGADTQYF

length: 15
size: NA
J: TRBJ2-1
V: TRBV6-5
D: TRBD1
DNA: TGTGCCAGCAGTTACGCCAGGGGGCCCTTCAATGAGCAGTTCTTC
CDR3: CASSYARGPFNEQFF

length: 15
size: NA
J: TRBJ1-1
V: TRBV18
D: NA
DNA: TGTGCCAGCTCACCATTCGTAGAGTCGAACACTGAAGCTTTCTTT
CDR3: CASSPFVESNTEAFF